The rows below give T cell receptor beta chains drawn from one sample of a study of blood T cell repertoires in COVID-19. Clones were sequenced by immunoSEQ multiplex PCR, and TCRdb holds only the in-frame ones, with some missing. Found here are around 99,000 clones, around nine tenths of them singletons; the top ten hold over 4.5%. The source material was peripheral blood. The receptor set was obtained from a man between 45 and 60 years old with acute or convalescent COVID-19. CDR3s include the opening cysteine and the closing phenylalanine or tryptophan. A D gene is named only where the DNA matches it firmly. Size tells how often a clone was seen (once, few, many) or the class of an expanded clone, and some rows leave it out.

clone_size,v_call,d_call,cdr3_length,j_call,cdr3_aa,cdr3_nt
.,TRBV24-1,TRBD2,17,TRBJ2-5,CATSPGTSGRGGETQYF,TGTGCCACCAGCCCCGGAACTAGCGGGAGGGGTGGAGAGACCCAGTACTTC
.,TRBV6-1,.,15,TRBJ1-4,CASSSQGLGREKLFF,TGTGCCAGCAGTTCACAAGGGCTAGGGAGGGAAAAACTGTTTTTT
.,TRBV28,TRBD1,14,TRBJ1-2,CASKSTGGNRGYTF,TGTGCCAGCAAATCGACAGGGGGCAATCGTGGCTACACCTTC
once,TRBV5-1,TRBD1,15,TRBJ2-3,CASSLRGLSADTQYF,TGCGCCAGCAGCTTGAGGGGGCTCTCCGCAGATACGCAGTATTTT
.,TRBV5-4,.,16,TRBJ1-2,CASSTLADSYTSGYTF,TGTGCCAGCAGCACCCTCGCGGACAGCTATACGAGTGGCTACACCTTC
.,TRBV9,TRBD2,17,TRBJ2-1,CASSVTPSGSLYNEQFF,TGTGCCAGCAGCGTAACTCCTAGCGGGAGTCTTTACAATGAGCAGTTCTTC
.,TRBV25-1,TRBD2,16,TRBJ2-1,CASSEVPSGRNNEQFF,TGTGCCAGCAGTGAAGTCCCTAGCGGGAGGAACAATGAGCAGTTCTTC
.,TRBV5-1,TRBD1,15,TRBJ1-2,CASSPGTGTNYGYTF,TGCGCCAGCAGCCCCGGGACAGGGACAAACTATGGCTACACCTTC
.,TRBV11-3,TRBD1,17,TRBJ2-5,CASSPGMATGVRETQYF,TGTGCCAGCAGTCCCGGGATGGCGACAGGGGTACGGGAGACCCAGTACTTC
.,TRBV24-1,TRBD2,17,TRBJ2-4,CATRGLAGVFPKNIQYF,TGTGCCACCAGGGGACTAGCGGGAGTATTTCCCAAAAACATTCAGTACTTC
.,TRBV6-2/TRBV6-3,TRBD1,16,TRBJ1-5,CASSYPTGYSNQPQHF,TGTGCCAGCAGTTACCCGACAGGGTATAGCAATCAGCCCCAGCATTTT
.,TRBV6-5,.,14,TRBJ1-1,CASSPGSRGTEAFF,TGTGCCAGCAGCCCCGGTTCAAGGGGAACTGAAGCTTTCTTT
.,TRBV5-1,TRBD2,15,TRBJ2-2,CASSLAGKDTGELFF,TGCGCCAGCAGCTTAGCGGGGAAGGACACCGGGGAGCTGTTTTTT
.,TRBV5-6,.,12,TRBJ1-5,CASSVNNQPQHF,TGTGCCAGCAGCGTTAACAATCAGCCCCAGCATTTT
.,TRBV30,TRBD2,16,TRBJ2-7,CAWSVTSARLSYEQYF,TGTGCCTGGAGTGTAACTAGCGCCCGTCTCTCCTACGAGCAGTACTTC
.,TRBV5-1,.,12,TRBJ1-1,CASREGNPEAFF,TGCGCCAGCAGGGAGGGGAATCCTGAAGCTTTCTTT
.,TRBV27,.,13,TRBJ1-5,CASSFTPAGRQHF,TGTGCCAGCAGTTTCACTCCGGCAGGGCGGCAGCATTTT
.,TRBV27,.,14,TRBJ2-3,CASSLRASTDTQYF,TGTGCCAGCAGCTTGAGGGCGAGCACAGATACGCAGTATTTT
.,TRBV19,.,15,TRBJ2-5,CASSMGFGGQETQYF,TGTGCCAGTAGTATGGGGTTCGGGGGCCAAGAGACCCAGTACTTC
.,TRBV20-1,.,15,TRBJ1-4,CSASAHRVTNEKLFF,TGCAGTGCTAGTGCACACAGGGTCACTAATGAAAAACTGTTTTTT
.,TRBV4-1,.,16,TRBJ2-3,CASSRVTGSGTDTQYF,TGCGCCAGCAGCCGAGTAACCGGGAGTGGCACAGATACGCAGTATTTT
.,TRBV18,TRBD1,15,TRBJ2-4,CASSPLGRGKNIQYF,TGTGCCAGCTCACCACTCGGCAGGGGGAAAAACATTCAGTACTTC
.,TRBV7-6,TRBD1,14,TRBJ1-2,CASSPRQGGYGYTF,TGTGCCAGCAGCCCAAGACAGGGCGGCTATGGCTACACCTTC
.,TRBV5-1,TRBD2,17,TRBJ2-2,CASSLALTSGTFGELFF,TGCGCCAGCAGCTTGGCCTTGACTAGCGGGACGTTCGGGGAGCTGTTTTTT
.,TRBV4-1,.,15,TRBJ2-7,CASSQEVATLYEQYF,TGCGCCAGCAGCCAAGAGGTAGCGACCCTCTACGAGCAGTACTTC
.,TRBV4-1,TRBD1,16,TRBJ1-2,CASRPTLGTGLYGYTF,TGCGCCAGCAGACCTACCCTTGGGACAGGGCTCTATGGCTACACCTTC
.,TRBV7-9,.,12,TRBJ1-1,CASSFGELEAFF,TGTGCCAGCAGCTTCGGGGAACTTGAAGCTTTCTTT